These 21 T cell receptor beta chains were sequenced from one sample in a study of cytomegalovirus exposure and HLA in healthy donors. This PCR relied on a set of 60 Vbeta primers and 13 Jbeta primers. Assay used: immunoSEQ multiplex PCR; TCRdb lists only in-frame clones, some missing. This table lists approximately 110,000 clones. Sequencing used PBMCs. The receptors were gathered from a man aged 18 to 30 in good health and CMV-seronegative.

This rearrangement joins TRBV27 to TRBJ2-3; the match to TRBD1 covers 9 bases. The junction had 3 bases not matched to a gene; V was cut back by 1 base and J by 4 bases. Germline CDR1 is MNHEY and CDR2 is SMNVEV (reference sequence). This CDR3 spans 15 amino acids. This chain's CDR3 is CASSLWGQGPDTQYF. The CDR3 bases are TGTGCCAGCAGTTTATGGGGACAGGGACCAGATACGCAGTATTTT.

The chain is built from TRBV27 and TRBJ1-2; D is unresolved. V gave up 2 bases and J gave up 4 bases, with 17 bases separating them. Germline CDR1 MNHEY, CDR2 SMNVEV (reference sequence). This CDR3 region has 16 residues. In nucleotides, the CDR3 is TGTGCCAGCAGTTTAGTTGAACAGCCGTCTGTCTATGGCTACACCTTC. Translating it yields CASSLVEQPSVYGYTF.

In nucleotides, the CDR3 is TGCAGCGTTCTAGGAGGGGTAGAAGAAAAACTGTTTTTT. As protein: CSVLGGVEEKLFF. The chain recombines TRBV29-1 with TRBJ1-4; D may be TRBD1 (5 bases). Per germline, CDR1 SQVTM and CDR2 ANQGSEA. The CDR3 runs to 13 residues. V was clipped by 5 bases and J by 8 bases, with 15 bases between them.

The chain couples TRBV30 to TRBJ1-1, with a tentative D call TRBD1 (5 bases). Germline-derived CDR1 and CDR2 are GTSNPN and SVGIG (reference sequence). The ends were cut back, 2 bases at V and 1 base at J, with 14 bases in the middle. The CDR3 runs 15 residues. CDR3 in amino acids: CAWSSWPGRNTEAFF. In nucleotides, the CDR3 is TGTGCCTGGAGTTCTTGGCCAGGGCGGAACACTGAAGCTTTCTTT.

J is TRBJ2-3 and V is TRBV6-7, with 9 bases that match TRBD1. Being an ORF, TRBV6-7 has a function that is uncertain. With 0 bases clipped from V and 4 bases from J, the junction kept 11 bases outside the gene matches. The CDR3 extends over 18 amino acids. This CDR3 reads CASSYSSFGTGNADTQYF. In DNA, the CDR3 is TGTGCCAGCAGTTACTCGAGTTTTGGGACAGGGAATGCAGATACGCAGTATTTT.

The rearrangement uses TRBV19 and TRBJ2-7, with D maybe TRBD1 (6 bases). The CDR3 spans 16 residues. With 5 bases removed from V and 1 base from J, the gap between germline ends came to 18 bases. Germline CDR1 is LNHDA and CDR2 is SQIVND (reference sequence). CDR3 sequence: CASSLRPGTRSYEQYF. The CDR3 DNA reads as TGTGCCAGTAGTCTCCGCCCGGGGACACGATCCTACGAGCAGTACTTC.

The V and J genes are TRBV2 and TRBJ1-1; D is undetermined. The CDR3 totals 13 residues. V was trimmed by 6 bases and J by 4 bases, leaving 12 bases between them. Germline lookup yields CDR1 SNHLY and CDR2 FYNNEI. The CDR3 coding sequence is TGTGCCAGCAGCCCGGATTCGGGCACTGAAGCTTTCTTT. Its translation: CASSPDSGTEAFF.

This chain connects TRBV4-1 to TRBJ1-5; 7 bases are a match to TRBD1. This CDR3 contains 15 residues. CDR1 and CDR2 (germline): MGHRA, YSYEKL. The trim removed 2 bases at V and 11 bases at J, leaving 12 bases unmatched. The CDR3: CASSQPGQRAIAQHF. CDR3 sequence (DNA): TGCGCCAGCAGCCAACCGGGACAGAGAGCTATAGCCCAGCATTTT.

The chain joins TRBV5-1 to TRBJ1-1; 7 bases match TRBD1. The germline V gene encodes CDR1 SGHRS and CDR2 YFSETQ. The CDR3 has 14 amino acids. The ends lost 3 bases at V and 8 bases at J; junction bases unmatched: 10. CDR3 sequence: CASSSTGTVREAFF. In nucleotides, the CDR3 is TGCGCCAGCAGCTCCACCGGGACAGTCAGAGAAGCTTTCTTT.

The rearrangement links TRBV5-6 to TRBJ1-1, with D uncertain. The germline gives CDR1 SGHDT, CDR2 YYEEEE. V lost 1 base to trimming and J lost 11 bases, with 15 bases between them. The CDR3 is 13 amino acids. Written as DNA, the CDR3 is TGTGCCAGCAGCTTGTTCGGTGGCCAGGTCGCTTTCTTT. Translation: CASSLFGGQVAFF.

The V gene is TRBV10-2, the J gene TRBJ2-7; TRBD1 is a possible D gene (6 bases). The germline V and J ends were trimmed by 1 base and 3 bases, with 13 bases remaining between them. Per germline, CDR1 WSHSY and CDR2 SAAADI. The CDR3 consists of 15 residues. CDR3 sequence (DNA): TGCGCCAGCAGTGAGTTCGGACAGCCGAGCTACGAGCAGTACTTC. Residues: CASSEFGQPSYEQYF.

This chain connects TRBV9 to TRBJ2-1; D ambiguous. There are 16 residues in the CDR3. V lost 0 bases and J lost 7, with 17 bases in between. Germline V gives CDR1 SGDLS, CDR2 YYNGEE. DNA for the CDR3: TGTGCCAGCAGCGTAGGTGACCGACCTAGTGGGAATGAGCAGTTCTTC. It specifies CASSVGDRPSGNEQFF. The entire variable domain, with the rest obtained from reference TRBV9 and TRBJ2-1, is as follows: DSGVTQTPKHLITATGQRVTLRCSPRSGDLSVYWYQQSLDQGLQFLIQYYNGEERAKGNILERFSAQQFPDLHSELNLSSLELGDSALYFCASSVGDRPSGNEQFFGPGTRLTVL.

The chain combines TRBV18 with TRBJ2-7; 14 bases map to TRBD2. Germline CDR1 is KGHSH and CDR2 is LQKENI. V was pared by 6 bases and J by 2 bases, with 3 bases of the junction left unmatched. This CDR3 spans 15 amino acids. CDR3 nucleotide sequence: TGTGCCAGCTCTCGGGGACTAGCGGGAGCCTACGAGCAGTACTTC. It translates to CASSRGLAGAYEQYF.

J is TRBJ2-1 and V is TRBV4-1, with a possible D match to TRBD1 (6 bases). Per germline, CDR1 MGHRA and CDR2 YSYEKL. V was trimmed by 4 bases and J by 6 bases, leaving 28 bases between them. The CDR3 is 19 residues long. The CDR3 sequence: CASSPGTHTRFSLGNEQFF. The DNA of the CDR3 is TGCGCCAGCAGCCCCGGGACACACACGAGGTTCAGCCTGGGCAATGAGCAGTTCTTC.

The V gene is TRBV7-9, the J gene TRBJ2-7; 11 bases fit TRBD2. The ends lost 2 bases at V and 3 bases at J; junction bases unmatched: 0. Looked up from germline, CDR1 is SEHNR and CDR2 is FQNEAQ (reference sequence). The CDR3 runs 14 residues. Here the CDR3 reads CASSLLAGGYEQYF. DNA for the CDR3: TGTGCCAGCAGCTTACTAGCGGGAGGCTACGAGCAGTACTTC.

The rearrangement links TRBV6-1 to TRBJ1-1, with D unresolved. CDR1 is MNHNS and CDR2 is SASEGT in the germline V gene. This CDR3 is 11 amino acids long. The V end lost 7 bases, the J end lost 4 bases, and 7 bases lay between the germline ends. CDR3 sequence (DNA): TGTGCCAGCATCATCGGCACTGAAGCTTTCTTT. Translated, it gives CASIIGTEAFF.

The genes are TRBV28 and TRBJ1-1, with D unclear. Germline V lookup: CDR1 MDHEN, CDR2 SYDVKM. CDR3 size: 13 residues. V was clipped by 4 bases and J by 5 bases, with 11 bases between them. The CDR3 loop reads CASSSATGTEAFF. The CDR3 nucleotides are TGTGCCAGCAGTTCGGCGACGGGGACTGAAGCTTTCTTT.

The chain has TRBV5-1 and TRBJ2-3; 11 nucleotides align to TRBD2. V shed 4 bases, J shed 6 bases, and the junction held 13 bases outside the gene matches. The CDR3 runs to 17 residues. Germline V gives CDR1 SGHRS, CDR2 YFSETQ. The CDR3 DNA sequence: TGCGCCAGCAGCCGAGGAGTAGCGGGAGGGTTTGCGGATACGCAGTATTTT. This encodes CASSRGVAGGFADTQYF.

The rearrangement uses TRBV5-1 and TRBJ2-7; 7 bases line up with TRBD2. The CDR3 length is 15 residues. Trimming removed 7 bases from V and 2 bases from J; junction bases left unmatched: 12. Germline lookup yields CDR1 SGHRS and CDR2 YFSETQ. The CDR3 DNA reads as TGCGCCAGCCGGATTTCGGAAGCGGGGCCCTACGAGCAGTACTTC. Protein sequence: CASRISEAGPYEQYF.

The chain carries TRBV29-1 and TRBJ2-2; D gene unclear. This CDR3 is built from 15 residues. Germline values: CDR1 SQVTM, CDR2 ANQGSEA. V was cut by 4 bases and J by 6 bases, with 18 bases left in between. CDR3 in amino acids: CSVVPPDTAPGELFF. CDR3 bases: TGCAGCGTTGTACCCCCGGATACAGCTCCCGGGGAGCTGTTTTTT.

This rearrangement joins TRBV11-2 to TRBJ2-5; D remains unclear. Germline V lookup: CDR1 SGHAT, CDR2 FQNNGV. This CDR3 contains 13 residues. Trimming took off 2 bases at V and 5 bases at J, with 9 bases between the two ends. Written as DNA, the CDR3 is TGTGCCAGCAGCTTATTGTATGGCGAGACCCAGTACTTC. Translated: CASSLLYGETQYF.